What follows describes a single TCR beta chain. This entry is derived from a study of blood T cell repertoires in COVID-19. About the research overall: Acute and convalescent COVID-19 samples came from the United States, Italy and Spain. The cDNA or gDNA used as material had been derived from T cells, B-cell-depleted T cells, or PBMCs.

Measured with immunoSEQ multiplex PCR; TCRdb has only the in-frame clones, and not every one. The table records approximately 54,000 clones, 90% to 95% of them present only once. With 0 bases removed from V and 2 bases from J, the gap between germline ends came to 12 bases. The CDR3 spans 15 residues. Germline loops: CDR1 SGHDT, CDR2 YYEEEE. V gene TRBV5-6 combines with J gene TRBJ2-7; tentatively, D is TRBD2 (7 bases). The receptor was derived from a man in his fifties or sixties with acute or convalescent COVID-19. Source material: peripheral blood. This CDR3 reads CASSLALGGPYEQYF. Here the CDR3 DNA reads TGTGCCAGCAGCTTGGCCCTGGGGGGGCCCTACGAGCAGTACTTC. The full variable domain, completed using reference TRBV5-6 and TRBJ2-7, is DAGVTQSPTHLIKTRGQQVTLRCSPKSGHDTVSWYQQALGQGPQFIFQYYEEEERQRGNFPDRFSGHQFPNYSSELNVNALLLGDSALYLCASSLALGGPYEQYFGPGTRLTVT.